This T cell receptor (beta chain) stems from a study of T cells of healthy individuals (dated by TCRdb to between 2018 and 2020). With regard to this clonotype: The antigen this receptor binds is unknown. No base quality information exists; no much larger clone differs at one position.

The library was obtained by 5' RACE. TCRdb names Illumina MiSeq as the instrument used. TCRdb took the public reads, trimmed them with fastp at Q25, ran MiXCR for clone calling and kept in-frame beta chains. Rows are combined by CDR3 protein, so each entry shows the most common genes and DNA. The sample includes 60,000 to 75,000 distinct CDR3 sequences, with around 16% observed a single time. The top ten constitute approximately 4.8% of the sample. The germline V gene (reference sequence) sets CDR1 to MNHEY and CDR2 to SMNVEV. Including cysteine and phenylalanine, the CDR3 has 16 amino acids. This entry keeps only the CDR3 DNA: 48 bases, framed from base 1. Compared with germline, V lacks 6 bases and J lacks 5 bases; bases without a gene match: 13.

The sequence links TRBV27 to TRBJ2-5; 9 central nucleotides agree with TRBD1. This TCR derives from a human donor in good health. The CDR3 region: CASSLGTGGFTETQYF. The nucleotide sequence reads TGTGCCAGCAGCCTGGGAACAGGGGGCTTCACGGAGACCCAGTACTTC.